The present entry profiles one T cell receptor beta chain with its context. The antigen is not known. Germline trimming cut 4 bases from V and 6 bases from J; bases unmatched to any gene: 10. The CDR3 runs 15 residues. Then a second PCR, running about 6 to 11 cycles, was carried out with a sample-barcoded 5' primer and a J-beta primer mix. In TCRdb, the 5' RACE reads were re-called with MiXCR into one record per CDR3 protein. Here the sample spans hundreds of thousands of distinct CDR3 sequences, 25% to 30% being singletons. This record comes from a study of blood T cells in healthy people across ages. Findings and caveats of the study: The study found TCR beta diversity correlated strongly with naive T cell percentage.

No fewer than 7 million PBMCs went into each sample. The source is an elderly woman in good health. J is TRBJ1-2 and V is TRBV12-3 or TRBV12-4; 8 bases agree with TRBD1. The sequencing sample was made of blood. CDR3 nucleotides: TGTGCCAGCAGTTCGTGGGACAGGCCGTTACATGGCTACACCTTC. Protein product: CASSSWDRPLHGYTF.